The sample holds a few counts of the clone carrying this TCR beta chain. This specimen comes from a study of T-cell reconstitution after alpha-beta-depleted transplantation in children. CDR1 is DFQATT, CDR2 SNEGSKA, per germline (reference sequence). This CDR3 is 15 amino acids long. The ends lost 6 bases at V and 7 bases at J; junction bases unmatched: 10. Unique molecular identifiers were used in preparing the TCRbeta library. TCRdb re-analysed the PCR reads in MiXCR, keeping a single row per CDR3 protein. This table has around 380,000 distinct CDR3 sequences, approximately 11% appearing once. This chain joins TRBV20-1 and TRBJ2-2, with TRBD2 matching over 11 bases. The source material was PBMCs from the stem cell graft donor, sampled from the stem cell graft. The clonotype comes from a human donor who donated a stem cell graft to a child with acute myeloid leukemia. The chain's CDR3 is CSAPALAGGLGELFF. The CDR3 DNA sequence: TGCAGTGCCCCGGCCCTAGCGGGGGGTCTCGGGGAGCTGTTTTTT.